This passage covers 26 T cell receptor beta chains from one sample sequenced in a study of CD8+CD57+ T cells in acquired aplastic anemia. TCR beta VDJ and CDR3 were profiled, and genomic DNA was the template. TCRdb passed the reads through MiXCR, listing each CDR3 protein once. The table lists roughly 280,000 distinct CDR3 sequences, about 50% of them singletons. Patients picked for sequencing had shown CD8+CD57+ cell expansion detected by flow cytometry. The sequencing input was sorted CD4+, CD8+, or CD8+CD57+ T cells (not recorded which) from PBMCs. Receptors were obtained from a human donor with aplastic anemia.

The CDR3 DNA follows: TGTGCCAGCAGTGAAGTTCTAGCGGGAGGAGAGACCCAGTACTTC. Protein product: CASSEVLAGGETQYF. The chain couples TRBV2 to TRBJ2-5, with 11 nucleotides matching TRBD2. Trimming removed 1 base from V and 4 bases from J; junction bases left unmatched: 2. The germline V gene encodes CDR1 SNHLY and CDR2 FYNNEI. This CDR3 contains 15 residues.

This clonotype was seen ten or more times. This chain uses TRBV6-6 with TRBJ2-3; 7 bases fit TRBD2. The length of the CDR3 is 15 residues. Unmatched junction bases numbered 18, after V lost 11 bases and J lost 7 bases. In germline, CDR1 is MNHNY, CDR2 SVGAGI (reference sequence). DNA for the CDR3: TGTGCCGCGCGATTTTCTAGCGGACCACAAAATACGCAGTATTTT. This gives the protein CAARFSSGPQNTQYF.

The V gene is TRBV6-1, the J gene TRBJ1-1; D gene unclear. Germline V CDR1 and CDR2: MNHNS, SASEGT. Trimming took 3 bases from V and 7 from J, leaving 18 bases between them. This CDR3 comprises 15 residues. CDR3 nucleotides: TGTGCCAGCAGTGACGGCGGCGGGTCTATCAATGAAGCTTTCTTT. It encodes CASSDGGGSINEAFF.

In this sample, this clonotype turned up many times. V gene TRBV5-1 combines with J gene TRBJ2-1; unclear D gene. This CDR3 is 15 amino acids long. The germline V gene has CDR1 SGHRS and CDR2 YFSETQ. V shed 0 bases and J shed 3 bases, with 10 bases lying between them. CDR3 bases: TGCGCCAGCAGCTTGGGCGGTCAGAACTACAATGAGCAGTTCTTC. It codes for CASSLGGQNYNEQFF.

V and J are TRBV7-8 and TRBJ1-6, with 11 positions matching TRBD1. There are 14 residues in the CDR3. Germline-derived CDR1 and CDR2 are SGHVS and FQNEAQ. V trimming: 4 bases; J trimming: 10 bases; junction bases outside the gene matches: 3. The CDR3 here is CASSSGQGESPLHF. In DNA, the CDR3 is TGTGCCAGCAGCTCGGGACAGGGGGAATCACCCCTCCACTTT.

The chain couples TRBV9 to TRBJ2-2; D gene uncertain. Germline V gene data show CDR1 as SGDLS and CDR2 as YYNGEE. Trimming left V 3 bases short and J 6 bases short, with 15 bases between. CDR3 length: 15 amino acids. CDR3 nucleotide sequence: TGTGCCAGCAGCGAATCTCAGATCGCGGCCGGGGAGCTGTTTTTT. It translates to CASSESQIAAGELFF.

The CDR3 DNA sequence: TGCAGTGCTAGCCAGGGTGGCTATGAGCAGTTCTTC. The encoded protein is CSASQGGYEQFF. V and J are TRBV20-1 and TRBJ2-1; D is possibly TRBD1 (5 bases). V dropped 3 bases and J dropped 8 bases, with 11 bases sitting between them. The CDR3 consists of 12 residues. Germline V gives CDR1 DFQATT, CDR2 SNEGSKA (reference sequence).

Regarding this clonotype: One junction end does not reproduce the germline sequence, and a read error may be involved. This chain joins TRBV7-2 and TRBJ1-2, with a possible D match to TRBD1 (5 bases). The CDR3 has 15 amino acids. Germline V gene lookup returns CDR1 SGHTA and CDR2 FQGNSA. The CDR3 sequence is CASSQEGKGRDGYTF. The CDR3 nucleotides are TGCGCCAGCAGCCAGGAGGGTAAGGGGAGGGACGGCTACACCTTC.

The CDR3 spells CATSPGVGVNYGYTF. Written as DNA, the CDR3 is TGTGCCACCAGCCCGGGCGTAGGGGTCAACTATGGCTACACCTTC. The chain joins TRBV15 to TRBJ1-2; D is possibly TRBD1 (5 bases). The V and J ends lost 5 bases and 2 bases respectively, with 15 bases between them. CDR3 length: 15 amino acids. Germline-derived CDR1 and CDR2 are LNHNV and YYDKDF (reference sequence).

This clonotype has a count of ten or more. The genes are TRBV28 and TRBJ1-1; 8 bases align to TRBD1. In germline, CDR1 is MDHEN, CDR2 SYDVKM. This CDR3 contains 14 residues. The trim removed 6 bases at V and 3 bases at J, leaving 6 bases unmatched. The CDR3 protein is CASRAGQGDTEAFF. DNA of the CDR3: TGTGCCAGCAGAGCCGGACAGGGCGACACTGAAGCTTTCTTT. Looking up the rest from reference TRBV28 and TRBJ1-1 gives the full variable domain: DVKVTQSSRYLVKRTGEKVFLECVQDMDHENMFWYRQDPGLGLRLIYFSYDVKMKEKGDIPEGYSVSREKKERFSLILESASTNQTSMYLCASRAGQGDTEAFFGQGTRLTVV.

The chain combines TRBV29-1 with TRBJ2-1; unclear D gene. In germline, CDR1 is SQVTM, CDR2 ANQGSEA. The germline V and J ends were trimmed by 1 base and 0 bases, with 7 bases remaining between them. The CDR3 is 14 residues long. CDR3 in DNA: TGCAGCGTTGAAGGTGGCAGCTCCTACAATGAGCAGTTCTTC. As protein: CSVEGGSSYNEQFF.

This clonotype was seen a few times. The chain combines TRBV5-1 with TRBJ2-7; 7 nucleotides agree with TRBD1. The V and J ends lost 4 bases and 6 bases, in that order; junction bases with no gene match: 4. The CDR3 loop spans 12 amino acids. Germline CDR1 and CDR2: SGHRS and YFSETQ. CDR3 bases: TGCGCCAGCAGCCCACAGGGGCGCGAGCAGTACTTC. As protein: CASSPQGREQYF.

CDR3 bases: TGTGCCAGTAGTACCCGGACCCTCTACAATGAGCAGTTCTTC. It encodes CASSTRTLYNEQFF. This sequence joins TRBV19 and TRBJ2-1; no clear D. Germline values: CDR1 LNHDA, CDR2 SQIVND (reference sequence). The CDR3 extends over 14 amino acids. Trimming removed 4 bases at V and 3 bases at J, with 10 bases between.

On this clonotype: Lacking the conserved final phenylalanine or tryptophan, this CDR3 likely reflects a read error. It is unclear where the CDR3 begins or ends on the DNA, so no DNA is shown, and the CDR3 is as TCRdb lists it. V and J are TRBV9 and TRBJ2-5; the D call of TRBD1 is as the table states it, not checked on the DNA. The CDR3 numbers 13 amino acids, ends counted. Germline V gene data show CDR1 as SGDLS and CDR2 as YYNGEE. CDR3 in amino acids: CASGDRGQGTQHS.

This chain uses TRBV20-1 with TRBJ1-2, with D tentatively TRBD1 (6 bases). V was shortened by 0 bases and J by 8 bases, with 10 bases between the two germline ends. The CDR3 is 12 amino acids. Germline CDR1 is DFQATT and CDR2 is SNEGSKA (reference sequence). CDR3 loop: CSARDWGAGYTF. The CDR3 DNA reads as TGCAGTGCTAGAGATTGGGGGGCCGGCTACACCTTC.

The chain combines TRBV5-1 with TRBJ1-3; D remains unclear. Trimming stripped 3 bases from V and 9 bases from J, with 10 bases between. The CDR3 is made up of 12 amino acids. In germline, CDR1 is SGHRS, CDR2 YFSETQ. The CDR3 nucleotides are TGCGCCAGCAGCTCGGCCGCAAGCACCATATATTTT. This gives the protein CASSSAASTIYF.

The V gene is TRBV7-8, the J gene TRBJ2-7; 9 bases map to TRBD1. Germline values: CDR1 SGHVS, CDR2 FQNEAQ. With 4 bases clipped from V and 6 bases from J, the junction kept 7 bases outside the gene matches. The CDR3 totals 14 residues. The CDR3 reads CASSSDRGFSEQYF. In nucleotides, the CDR3 is TGTGCCAGCAGCTCTGACAGGGGGTTTAGCGAGCAGTACTTC.

The chain joins TRBV7-9 to TRBJ2-1; no clear D gene. The CDR3 extends over 11 amino acids. Germline CDR1 reads SEHNR; CDR2 reads FQNEAQ (reference sequence). Trimming stripped 3 bases from V and 9 bases from J, with 6 bases between. CDR3 residues: CASSFAFEQFF. CDR3 DNA sequence: TGTGCCAGCAGCTTTGCATTTGAGCAGTTCTTC.

A remark on this clonotype: Germline is not matched at one junction end, which may reflect a read error. The CDR3 nucleotides are TGTGCCAGCAGTGGGGATCTGTTTTTT. This encodes CASSGDLFF. V is TRBV6-5 and J is TRBJ2-2, with no clear D. Germline CDR1 MNHEY, CDR2 SVGAGI. The CDR3 extends over 9 amino acids.

The J gene is TRBJ2-5, the V gene TRBV9; D unresolved. V was trimmed by 3 bases and J by 5 bases, leaving 29 bases between them. CDR3 length: 19 amino acids. The germline V gene has CDR1 SGDLS and CDR2 YYNGEE. The DNA of the CDR3 is TGTGCCAGCAGCGGCCCCACGTGGGCTGAGAGAAGCGTTTGGGAGACCCAGTACTTC. Its protein product is CASSGPTWAERSVWETQYF.

This chain uses TRBV24-1 with TRBJ1-1; the D gene is possibly TRBD1 (6 bases). Germline lookup yields CDR1 KGHDR and CDR2 SFDVKD. The CDR3 runs to 14 residues. V lost 4 bases and J lost 1, with 9 bases in between. This CDR3 is CATSDSGANTEAFF. DNA for the CDR3: TGTGCCACCAGTGACTCGGGGGCGAACACTGAAGCTTTCTTT.

The chain carries TRBV20-1 and TRBJ2-1; TRBD2 matches at 14 bases. Germline V CDR1 and CDR2: DFQATT, SNEGSKA (reference sequence). The ends lost 4 bases at V and 9 bases at J; junction bases unmatched: 5. CDR3 length: 14 residues. Here the CDR3 DNA reads TGCAGTGCTAAGGGACTAGCGGGAGTTACTGAGCAGTTCTTC. The encoded protein is CSAKGLAGVTEQFF.

This clonotype occurred many times. The chain combines TRBV5-1 with TRBJ1-5; possible D gene TRBD1, 5 bases. The CDR3 has 14 residues. CDR1 SGHRS and CDR2 YFSETQ come from the germline V gene. V lost 4 bases and J 5 bases, leaving 13 bases between the germline ends. CDR3 DNA: TGCGCCAGCAGCACCGGGACGGACCATCAGCCCCAGCATTTT. This translates into CASSTGTDHQPQHF.

This clonotype was detected only once. The CDR3 carries no conserved terminal phenylalanine or tryptophan, so it likely arises from a read error. The DNA is omitted, as the CDR3 cannot be located on it reliably, and the CDR3 follows TCRdb's listing. The rearrangement joins TRBV25-1 to TRBJ1-4. The CDR3 length is 9 residues, termini included. Looked up from germline, CDR1 is MGHDK and CDR2 is SYGVNS. CDR3 sequence: CASSESGGV.

The chain couples TRBV7-3 to TRBJ2-7; 7 positions match TRBD1. Germline V gives CDR1 SGHTA, CDR2 FQGTGA. The CDR3 totals 13 residues. Unmatched junction bases numbered 6, after V lost 4 bases and J lost 6 bases. The CDR3 loop reads CASSYTTGREQYF. The CDR3 DNA is TGTGCCAGCAGCTACACGACAGGGCGCGAGCAGTACTTC.

J is TRBJ1-5 and V is TRBV7-8; 8 nucleotides align to TRBD1. The CDR3 extends over 14 amino acids. The germline CDR1 and CDR2 sequences are SGHVS and FQNEAQ. After removal of 5 bases from V and 7 bases from J, the junction contained 7 bases not matched to a gene. For the CDR3, the DNA is TGTGCCAGCAGCCAGACAGGGGCGAGACAGCCCCAGCATTTT. It is translated as CASSQTGARQPQHF.